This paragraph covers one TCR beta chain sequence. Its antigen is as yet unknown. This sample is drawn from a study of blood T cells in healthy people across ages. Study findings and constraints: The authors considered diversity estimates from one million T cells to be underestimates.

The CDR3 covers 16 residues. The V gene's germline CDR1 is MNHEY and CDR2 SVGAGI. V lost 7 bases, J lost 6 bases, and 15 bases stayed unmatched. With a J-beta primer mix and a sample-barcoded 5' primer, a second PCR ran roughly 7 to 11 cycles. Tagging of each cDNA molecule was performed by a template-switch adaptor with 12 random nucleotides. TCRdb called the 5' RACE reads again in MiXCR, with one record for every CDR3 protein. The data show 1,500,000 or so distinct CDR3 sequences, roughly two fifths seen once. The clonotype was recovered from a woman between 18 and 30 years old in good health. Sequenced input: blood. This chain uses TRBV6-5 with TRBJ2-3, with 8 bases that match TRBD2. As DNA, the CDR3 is TGTGCCAGCACCCAACGGGGGGGTCCGAAGGGGGATACGCAGTATTTT. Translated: CASTQRGGPKGDTQYF.